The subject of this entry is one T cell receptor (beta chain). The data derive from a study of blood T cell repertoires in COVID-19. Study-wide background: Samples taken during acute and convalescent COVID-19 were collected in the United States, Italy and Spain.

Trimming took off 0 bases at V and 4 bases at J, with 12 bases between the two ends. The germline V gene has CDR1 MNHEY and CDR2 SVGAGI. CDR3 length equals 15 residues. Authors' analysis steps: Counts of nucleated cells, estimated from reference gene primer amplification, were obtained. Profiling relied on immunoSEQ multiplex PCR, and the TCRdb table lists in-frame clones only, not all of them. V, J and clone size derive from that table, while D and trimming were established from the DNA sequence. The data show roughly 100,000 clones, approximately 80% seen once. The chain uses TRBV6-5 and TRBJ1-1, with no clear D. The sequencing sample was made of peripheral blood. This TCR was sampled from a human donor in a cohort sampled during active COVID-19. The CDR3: CASSYSGSDATEAFF. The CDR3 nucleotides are TGTGCCAGCAGTTACTCAGGGAGTGATGCCACTGAAGCTTTCTTT.